The T cell receptor beta chain described here comes from a study of blood T cells in healthy people across ages. PCR was performed a second time for about 6 to 12 cycles using a sample-barcoded 5' primer and a J-beta primer mix. One entry per CDR3 protein, called by TCRdb with MiXCR from the 5' RACE reads. The sample holds more than 1,000,000 distinct CDR3 sequences; approximately 25% are singletons and the top ten take approximately 0.75%. This CDR3 spans 14 amino acids. Germline CDR1 is SGHTA and CDR2 is FQGNSA. In the case of this clonotype: The junction differs from germline at one of its ends, possibly a read error.

A further study also used this sample, focusing on T cells of mothers and their children.

The sequence derives from a girl aged 2-10 years in good health. The specimen was blood. This rearrangement joins TRBV7-2 to TRBJ1-4; 9 bases are a match to TRBD1. CDR3 in DNA: TGTGCCAGTAGCTCGGACAGGGGAACTGAAAAACTGTTTTTT. Translation: CASSSDRGTEKLFF. Filled out from reference TRBV7-2 and TRBJ1-4, the complete variable domain reads GAGVSQSPSNKVTEKGKDVELRCDPISGHTALYWYRQSLGQGLEFLIYFQGNSAPDKSGLPSDRFSAERTGGSVSTLTIQRTQQEDSAVYLCASSSDRGTEKLFFGSGTQLSVL.